This T cell receptor beta chain appears in the sequencing data of a study of identical twins. TCRdb reprocessed the 5' RACE reads with MiXCR, giving one entry per CDR3 protein. Of 650,000 to 750,000 distinct CDR3 sequences in the sample, about 20% were seen once. The germline V and J ends were trimmed by 3 bases and 5 bases, with 19 bases remaining between them. The germline V gene encodes CDR1 MGHRA and CDR2 YSYEKL. There are 16 residues in the CDR3. The same data also went into a second study, on T cells expressing NK-cell markers.

The chain couples TRBV4-1 to TRBJ2-5; tentatively, D is TRBD2 (6 bases). This TCR derives from a woman aged 18-29 years in good health. The sequenced sample consisted of PBMCs. DNA of the CDR3: TGCGCCAGCAGCCACCCGTGGGCGGGGCCCAGGGAGACCCAGTACTTC. Translated: CASSHPWAGPRETQYF.